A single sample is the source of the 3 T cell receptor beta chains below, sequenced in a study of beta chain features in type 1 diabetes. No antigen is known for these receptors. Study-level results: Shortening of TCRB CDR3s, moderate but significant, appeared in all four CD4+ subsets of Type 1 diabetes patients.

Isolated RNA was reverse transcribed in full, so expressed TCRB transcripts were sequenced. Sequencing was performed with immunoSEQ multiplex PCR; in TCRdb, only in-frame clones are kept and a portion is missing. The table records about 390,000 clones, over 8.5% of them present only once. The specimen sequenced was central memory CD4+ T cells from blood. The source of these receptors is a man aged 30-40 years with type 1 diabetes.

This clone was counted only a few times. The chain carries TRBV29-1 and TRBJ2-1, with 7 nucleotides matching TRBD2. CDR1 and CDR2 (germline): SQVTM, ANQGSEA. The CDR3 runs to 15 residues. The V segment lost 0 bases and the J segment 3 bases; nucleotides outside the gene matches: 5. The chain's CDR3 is CSVEERLADYNEQFF. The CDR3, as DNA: TGCAGCGTTGAAGAAAGGCTAGCGGACTACAATGAGCAGTTCTTC.

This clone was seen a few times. CDR3 region: CASSLGTNTDTQYF. CDR3 DNA: TGCGCCAGCAGCTTAGGCACAAACACAGATACGCAGTATTTT. The chain employs TRBV5-1 and TRBJ2-3; D call uncertain. Germline values: CDR1 SGHRS, CDR2 YFSETQ. Trimming stripped 2 bases from V and 2 bases from J, with 9 bases between. This CDR3 is 14 amino acids long.

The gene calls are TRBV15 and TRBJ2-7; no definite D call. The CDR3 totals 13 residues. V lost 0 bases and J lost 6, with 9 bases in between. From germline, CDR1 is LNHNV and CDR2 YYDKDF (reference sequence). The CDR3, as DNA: TGTGCCACCAGCAGAGATTTCGACGGCGAGCAGTACTTC. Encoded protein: CATSRDFDGEQYF.